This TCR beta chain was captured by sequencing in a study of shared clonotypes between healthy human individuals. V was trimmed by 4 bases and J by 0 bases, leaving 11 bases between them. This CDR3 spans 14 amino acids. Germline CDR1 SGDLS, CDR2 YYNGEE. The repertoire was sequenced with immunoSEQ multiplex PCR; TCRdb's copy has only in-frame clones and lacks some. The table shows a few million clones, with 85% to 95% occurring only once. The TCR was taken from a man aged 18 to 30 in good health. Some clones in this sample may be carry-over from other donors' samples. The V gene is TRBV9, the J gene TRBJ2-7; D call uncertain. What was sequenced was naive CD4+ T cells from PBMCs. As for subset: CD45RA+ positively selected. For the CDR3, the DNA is TGTGCCAGCAGCCTCGAGCTAAGCTCCTACGAGCAGTACTTC. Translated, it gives CASSLELSSYEQYF. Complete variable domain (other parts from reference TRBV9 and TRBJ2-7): DSGVTQTPKHLITATGQRVTLRCSPRSGDLSVYWYQQSLDQGLQFLIQYYNGEERAKGNILERFSAQQFPDLHSELNLSSLELGDSALYFCASSLELSSYEQYFGPGTRLTVT.